This T cell receptor (beta chain) was captured in a study of blood T cell repertoires in COVID-19. Clones were read by immunoSEQ multiplex PCR, and TCRdb kept only the in-frame ones, dropping some. In the table there are 200,000 to 300,000 clones, roughly 84% of which are singletons. V lost 6 bases and J lost 0; bases outside the gene matches: 7. There are 16 residues in the CDR3. CDR1 SNHLY and CDR2 FYNNEI come from the germline V gene. The sequencing sample was made of peripheral blood. The sequence was collected from a woman aged 40 to 50 who had recovered from COVID-19. The chain is built from TRBV2 and TRBJ1-4; 7 bases agree with TRBD1. Here the CDR3 DNA reads TGTGCCAGCAGGGGAGGACAGGCCACAACTAATGAAAAACTGTTTTTT. Protein product: CASRGGQATTNEKLFF.